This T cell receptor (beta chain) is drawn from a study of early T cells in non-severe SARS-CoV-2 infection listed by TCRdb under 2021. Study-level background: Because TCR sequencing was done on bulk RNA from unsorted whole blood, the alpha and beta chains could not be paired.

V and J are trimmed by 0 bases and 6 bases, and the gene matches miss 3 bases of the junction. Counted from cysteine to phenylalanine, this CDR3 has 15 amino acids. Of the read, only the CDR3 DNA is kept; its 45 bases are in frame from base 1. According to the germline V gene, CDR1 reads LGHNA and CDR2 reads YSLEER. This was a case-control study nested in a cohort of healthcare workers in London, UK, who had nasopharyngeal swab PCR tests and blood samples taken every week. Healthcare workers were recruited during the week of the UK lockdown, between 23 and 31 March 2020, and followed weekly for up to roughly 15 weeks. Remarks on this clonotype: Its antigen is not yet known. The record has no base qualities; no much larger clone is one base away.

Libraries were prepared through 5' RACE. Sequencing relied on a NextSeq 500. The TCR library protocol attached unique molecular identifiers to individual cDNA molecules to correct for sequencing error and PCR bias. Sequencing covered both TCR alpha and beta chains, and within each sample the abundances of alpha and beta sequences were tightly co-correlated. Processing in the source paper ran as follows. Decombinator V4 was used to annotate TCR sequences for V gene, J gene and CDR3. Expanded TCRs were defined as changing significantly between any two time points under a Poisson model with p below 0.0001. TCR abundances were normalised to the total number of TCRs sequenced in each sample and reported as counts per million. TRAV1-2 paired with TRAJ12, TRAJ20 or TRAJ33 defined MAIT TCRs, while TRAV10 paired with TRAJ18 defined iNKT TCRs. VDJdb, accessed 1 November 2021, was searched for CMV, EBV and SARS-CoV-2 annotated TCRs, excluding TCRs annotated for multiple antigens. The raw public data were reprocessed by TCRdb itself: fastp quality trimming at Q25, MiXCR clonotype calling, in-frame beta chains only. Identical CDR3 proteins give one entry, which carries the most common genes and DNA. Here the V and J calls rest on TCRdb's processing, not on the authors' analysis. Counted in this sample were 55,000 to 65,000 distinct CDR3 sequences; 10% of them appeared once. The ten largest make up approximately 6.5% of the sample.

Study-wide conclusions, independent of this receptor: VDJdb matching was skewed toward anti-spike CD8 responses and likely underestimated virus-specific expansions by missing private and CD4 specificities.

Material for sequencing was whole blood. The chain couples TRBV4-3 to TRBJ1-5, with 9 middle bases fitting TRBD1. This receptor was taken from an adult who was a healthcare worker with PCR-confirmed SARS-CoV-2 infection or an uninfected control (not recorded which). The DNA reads TGCGCCAGCAGCCAAGATACAGGGGGCAGTCAGCCCCAGCATTTT. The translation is CASSQDTGGSQPQHF.